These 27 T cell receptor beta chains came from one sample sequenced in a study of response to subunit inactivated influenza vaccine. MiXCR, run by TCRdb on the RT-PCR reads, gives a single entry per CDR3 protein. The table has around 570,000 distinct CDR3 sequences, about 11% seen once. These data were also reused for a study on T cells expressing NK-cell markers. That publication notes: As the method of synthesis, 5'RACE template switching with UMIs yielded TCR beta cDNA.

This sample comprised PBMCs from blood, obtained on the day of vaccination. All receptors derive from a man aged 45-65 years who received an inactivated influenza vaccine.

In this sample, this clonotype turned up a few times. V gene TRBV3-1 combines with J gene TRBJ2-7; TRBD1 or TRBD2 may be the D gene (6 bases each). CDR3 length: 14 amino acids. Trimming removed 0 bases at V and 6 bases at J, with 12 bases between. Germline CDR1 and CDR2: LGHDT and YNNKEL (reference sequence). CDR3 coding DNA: TGTGCCAGCAGCCAAGATTTAGGGGGGCGCGAGCAGTACTTC. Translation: CASSQDLGGREQYF.

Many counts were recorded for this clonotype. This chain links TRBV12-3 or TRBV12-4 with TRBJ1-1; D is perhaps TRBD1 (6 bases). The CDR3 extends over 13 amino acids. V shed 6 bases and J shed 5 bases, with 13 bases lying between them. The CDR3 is CASSQARGTEAFF. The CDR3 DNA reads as TGTGCCAGCAGCCAAGCGAGGGGGACTGAAGCTTTCTTT.

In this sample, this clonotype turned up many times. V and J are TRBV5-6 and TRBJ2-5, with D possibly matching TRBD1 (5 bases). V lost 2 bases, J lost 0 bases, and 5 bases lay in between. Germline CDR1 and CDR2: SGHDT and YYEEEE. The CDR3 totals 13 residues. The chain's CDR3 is CASSFRDQETQYF. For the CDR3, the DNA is TGTGCCAGCAGCTTCAGGGACCAAGAGACCCAGTACTTC.

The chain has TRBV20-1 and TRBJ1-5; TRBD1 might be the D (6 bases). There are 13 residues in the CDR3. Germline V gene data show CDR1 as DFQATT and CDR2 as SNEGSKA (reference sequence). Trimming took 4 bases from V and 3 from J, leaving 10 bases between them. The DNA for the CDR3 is TGCAGTGCTAAGGGGGACCCCAATCAGCCCCAGCATTTT. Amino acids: CSAKGDPNQPQHF.

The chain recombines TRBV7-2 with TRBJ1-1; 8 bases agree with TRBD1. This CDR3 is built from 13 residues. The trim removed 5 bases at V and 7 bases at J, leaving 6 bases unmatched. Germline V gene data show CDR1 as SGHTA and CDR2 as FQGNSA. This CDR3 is CASSPGTGLEAFF. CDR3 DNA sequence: TGTGCCAGCAGCCCAGGGACAGGTCTTGAAGCTTTCTTT.

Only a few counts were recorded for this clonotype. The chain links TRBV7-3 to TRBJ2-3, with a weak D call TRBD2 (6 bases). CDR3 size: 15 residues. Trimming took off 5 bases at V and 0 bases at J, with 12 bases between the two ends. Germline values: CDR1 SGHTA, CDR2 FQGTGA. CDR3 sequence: CASSHWGTSTDTQYF. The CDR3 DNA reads TGTGCCAGCAGCCACTGGGGGACTAGCACAGATACGCAGTATTTT.

CDR3 sequence: CASSLTTRAVYEQYF. In DNA, the CDR3 is TGTGCCAGCAGCTTAACGACTAGGGCGGTCTACGAGCAGTACTTC. The rearrangement joins TRBV7-8 to TRBJ2-7; possible D gene TRBD2, 6 bases. The length of the CDR3 is 15 residues. The V gene lost 2 bases and the J gene lost 3 bases, with 14 bases spanning the gap. Germline assignment: CDR1 SGHVS and CDR2 FQNEAQ.

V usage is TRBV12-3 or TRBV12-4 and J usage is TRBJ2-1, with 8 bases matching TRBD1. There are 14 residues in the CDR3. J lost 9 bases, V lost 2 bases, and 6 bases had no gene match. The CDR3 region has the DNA TGTGCCAGCAGTTTAAGGGGACAGGTTGTTGAGCAGTTCTTC. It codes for CASSLRGQVVEQFF.

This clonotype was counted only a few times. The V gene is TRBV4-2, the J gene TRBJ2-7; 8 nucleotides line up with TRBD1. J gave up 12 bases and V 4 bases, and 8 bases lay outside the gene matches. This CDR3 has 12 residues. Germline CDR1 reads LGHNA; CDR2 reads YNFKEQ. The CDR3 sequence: CASSRGRDRRYF. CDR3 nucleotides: TGTGCCAGCAGCCGCGGGCGGGACAGGCGGTACTTC.

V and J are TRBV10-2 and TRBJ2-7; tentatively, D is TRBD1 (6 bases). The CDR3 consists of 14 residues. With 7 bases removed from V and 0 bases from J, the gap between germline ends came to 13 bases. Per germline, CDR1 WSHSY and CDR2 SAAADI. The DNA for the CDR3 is TGCGCCAGCATTAACCGGGACACCTCCTACGAGCAGTACTTC. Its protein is CASINRDTSYEQYF.

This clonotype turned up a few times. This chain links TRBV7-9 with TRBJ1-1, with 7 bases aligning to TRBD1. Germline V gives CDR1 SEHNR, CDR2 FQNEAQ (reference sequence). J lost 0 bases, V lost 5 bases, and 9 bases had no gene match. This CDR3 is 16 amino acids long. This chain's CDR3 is CASSRDSFAMNTEAFF. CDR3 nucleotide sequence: TGTGCCAGCAGCAGGGACAGCTTCGCCATGAACACTGAAGCTTTCTTT. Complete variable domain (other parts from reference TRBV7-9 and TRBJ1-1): DTGVSQNPRHKITKRGQNVTFRCDPISEHNRLYWYRQTLGQGPEFLTYFQNEAQLEKSRLLSDRFSAERPKGSFSTLEIQRTEQGDSAMYLCASSRDSFAMNTEAFFGQGTRLTVV.

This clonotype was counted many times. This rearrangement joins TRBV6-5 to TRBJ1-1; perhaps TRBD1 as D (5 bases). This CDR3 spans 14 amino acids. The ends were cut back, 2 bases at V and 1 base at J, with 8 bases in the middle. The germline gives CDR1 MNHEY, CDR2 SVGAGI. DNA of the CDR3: TGTGCCAGCAGTTACAGGGGAGGGAACACTGAAGCTTTCTTT. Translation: CASSYRGGNTEAFF.

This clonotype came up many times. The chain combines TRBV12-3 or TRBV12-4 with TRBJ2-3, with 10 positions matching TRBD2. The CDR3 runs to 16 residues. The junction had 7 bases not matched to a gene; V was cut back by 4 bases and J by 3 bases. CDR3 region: CASSSRTSGKTDTQYF. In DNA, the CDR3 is TGTGCCAGCAGTTCCCGGACTAGCGGTAAAACAGATACGCAGTATTTT.

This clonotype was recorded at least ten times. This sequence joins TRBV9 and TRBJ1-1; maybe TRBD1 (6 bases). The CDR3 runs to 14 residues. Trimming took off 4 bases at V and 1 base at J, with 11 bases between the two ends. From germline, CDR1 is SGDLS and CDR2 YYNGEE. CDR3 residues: CASSPQTGNTEAFF. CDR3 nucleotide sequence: TGTGCCAGCAGCCCCCAGACAGGGAACACTGAAGCTTTCTTT.

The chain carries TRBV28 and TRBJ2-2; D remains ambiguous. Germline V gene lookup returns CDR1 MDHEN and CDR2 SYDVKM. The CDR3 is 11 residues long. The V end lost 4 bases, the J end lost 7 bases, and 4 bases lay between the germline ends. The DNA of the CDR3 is TGTGCCAGCAGTTATAACGGGGAGCTGTTTTTT. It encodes CASSYNGELFF.

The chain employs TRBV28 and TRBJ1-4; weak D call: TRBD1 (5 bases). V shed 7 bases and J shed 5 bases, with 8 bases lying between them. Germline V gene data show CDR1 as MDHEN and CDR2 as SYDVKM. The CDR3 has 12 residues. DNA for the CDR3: TGTGCCAGCAAGGGGCCCAATGAAAAACTGTTTTTT. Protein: CASKGPNEKLFF.

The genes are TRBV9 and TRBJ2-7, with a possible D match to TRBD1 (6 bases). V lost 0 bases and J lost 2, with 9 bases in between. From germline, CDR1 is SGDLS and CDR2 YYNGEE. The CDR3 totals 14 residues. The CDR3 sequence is CASSVVPGAYEQYF. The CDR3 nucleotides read TGTGCCAGCAGCGTAGTCCCAGGGGCCTACGAGCAGTACTTC.

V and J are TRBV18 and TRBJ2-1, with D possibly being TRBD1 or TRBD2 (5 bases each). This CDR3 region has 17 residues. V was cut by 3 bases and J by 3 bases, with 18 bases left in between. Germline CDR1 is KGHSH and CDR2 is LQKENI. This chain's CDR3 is CASSPVLPGRSYNEQFF. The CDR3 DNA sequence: TGTGCCAGCTCACCCGTACTCCCGGGACGGAGCTACAATGAGCAGTTCTTC.

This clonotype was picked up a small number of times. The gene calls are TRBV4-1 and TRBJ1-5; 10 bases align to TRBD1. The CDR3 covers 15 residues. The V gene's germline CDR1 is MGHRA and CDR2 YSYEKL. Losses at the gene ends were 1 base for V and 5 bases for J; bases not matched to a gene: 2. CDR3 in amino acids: CASSQGDRGDQPQHF. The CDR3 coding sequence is TGCGCCAGCAGCCAAGGGGACAGGGGTGATCAGCCCCAGCATTTT.

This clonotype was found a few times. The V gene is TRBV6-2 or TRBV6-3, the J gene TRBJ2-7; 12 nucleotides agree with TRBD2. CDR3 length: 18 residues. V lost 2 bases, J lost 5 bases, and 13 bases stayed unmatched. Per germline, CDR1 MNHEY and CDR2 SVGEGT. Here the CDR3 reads CASSYPAATSGSFHEQYF. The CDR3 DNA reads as TGTGCCAGCAGTTACCCGGCGGCGACTAGCGGGAGTTTCCACGAGCAGTACTTC.

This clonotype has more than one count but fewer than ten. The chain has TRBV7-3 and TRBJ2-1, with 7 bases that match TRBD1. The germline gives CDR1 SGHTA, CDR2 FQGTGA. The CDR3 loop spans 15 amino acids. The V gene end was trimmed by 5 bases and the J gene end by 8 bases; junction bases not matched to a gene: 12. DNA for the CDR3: TGTGCCAGCAGCCCAACAGGGGAAGTGAGGGATGAGCAGTTCTTC. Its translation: CASSPTGEVRDEQFF. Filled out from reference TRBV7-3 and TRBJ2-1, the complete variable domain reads GAGVSQTPSNKVTEKGKYVELRCDPISGHTALYWYRQSLGQGPEFLIYFQGTGAADDSGLPNDRFFAVRPEGSVSTLKIQRTERGDSAVYLCASSPTGEVRDEQFFGPGTRLTVL.

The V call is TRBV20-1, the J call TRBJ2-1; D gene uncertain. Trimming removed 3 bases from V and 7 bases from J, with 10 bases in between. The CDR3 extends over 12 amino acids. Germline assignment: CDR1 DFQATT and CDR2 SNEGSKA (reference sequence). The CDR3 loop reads CSARARNNEQFF. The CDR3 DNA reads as TGCAGTGCTAGGGCCAGAAATAATGAGCAGTTCTTC.

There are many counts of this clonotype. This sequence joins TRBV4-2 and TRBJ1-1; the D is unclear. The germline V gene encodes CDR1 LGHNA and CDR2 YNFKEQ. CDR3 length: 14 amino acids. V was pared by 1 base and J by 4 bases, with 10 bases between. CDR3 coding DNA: TGTGCCAGCAGCCAAGGGTCTACGGCCACTGAAGCTTTCTTT. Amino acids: CASSQGSTATEAFF.

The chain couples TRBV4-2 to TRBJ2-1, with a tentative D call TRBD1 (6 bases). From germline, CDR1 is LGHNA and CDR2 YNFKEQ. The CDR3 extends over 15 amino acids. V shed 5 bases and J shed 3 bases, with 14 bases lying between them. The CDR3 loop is CASSTTGSHYNEQFF. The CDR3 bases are TGTGCCAGCAGCACAACAGGGTCTCACTACAATGAGCAGTTCTTC.

CDR3: CASSPQRGGSSYEQYF. The CDR3 DNA follows: TGTGCCAGCAGCCCCCAGCGGGGGGGAAGTTCCTACGAGCAGTACTTC. The gene calls are TRBV3-1 and TRBJ2-7, with 10 bases matching TRBD2. The junction had 7 bases not matched to a gene; V was cut back by 4 bases and J by 1 base. Germline CDR1 LGHDT, CDR2 YNNKEL (reference sequence). The CDR3 contains 16 residues.

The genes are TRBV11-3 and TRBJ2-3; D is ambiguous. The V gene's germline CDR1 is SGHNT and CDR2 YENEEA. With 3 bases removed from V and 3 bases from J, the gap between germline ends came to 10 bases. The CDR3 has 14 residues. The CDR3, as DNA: TGTGCCAGCAGCTTTGGAATGGATACAGATACGCAGTATTTT. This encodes CASSFGMDTDTQYF.

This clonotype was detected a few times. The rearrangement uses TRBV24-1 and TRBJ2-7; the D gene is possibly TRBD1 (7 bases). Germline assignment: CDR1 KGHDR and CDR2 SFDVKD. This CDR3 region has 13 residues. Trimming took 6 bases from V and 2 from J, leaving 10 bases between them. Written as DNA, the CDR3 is TGTGCCACCAGTCCAGGGGGGACCTACGAGCAGTACTTC. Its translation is CATSPGGTYEQYF.